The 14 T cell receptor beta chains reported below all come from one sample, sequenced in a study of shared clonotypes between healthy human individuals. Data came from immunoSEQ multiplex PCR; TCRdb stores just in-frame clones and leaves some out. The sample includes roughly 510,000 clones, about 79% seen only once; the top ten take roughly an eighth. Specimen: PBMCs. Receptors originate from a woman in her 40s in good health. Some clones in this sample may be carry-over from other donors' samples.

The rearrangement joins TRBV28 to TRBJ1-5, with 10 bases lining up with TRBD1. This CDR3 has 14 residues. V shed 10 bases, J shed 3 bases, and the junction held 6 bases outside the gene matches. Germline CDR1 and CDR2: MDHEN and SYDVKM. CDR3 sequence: CATWTGGFNQPQHF. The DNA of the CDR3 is TGTGCCACCTGGACAGGGGGTTTCAATCAGCCCCAGCATTTT.

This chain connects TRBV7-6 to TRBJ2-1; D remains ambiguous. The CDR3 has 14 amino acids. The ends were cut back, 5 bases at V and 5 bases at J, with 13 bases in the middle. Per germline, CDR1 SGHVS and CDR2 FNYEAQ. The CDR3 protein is CASSQTHGNNEQFF. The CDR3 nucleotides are TGTGCCAGCAGCCAAACACATGGGAACAATGAGCAGTTCTTC.

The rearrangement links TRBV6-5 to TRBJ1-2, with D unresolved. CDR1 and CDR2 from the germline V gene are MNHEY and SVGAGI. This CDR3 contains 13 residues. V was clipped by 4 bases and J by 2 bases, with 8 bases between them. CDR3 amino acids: CASSSPGNYGYTF. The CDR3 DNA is TGTGCCAGCAGTTCCCCAGGAAACTATGGCTACACCTTC.

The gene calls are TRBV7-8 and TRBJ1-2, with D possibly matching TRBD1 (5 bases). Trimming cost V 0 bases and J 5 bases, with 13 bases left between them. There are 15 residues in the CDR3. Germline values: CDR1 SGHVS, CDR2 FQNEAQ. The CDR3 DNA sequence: TGTGCCAGCAGCTTAGCAAACGGGGGAGTGTATGGCTACACCTTC. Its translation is CASSLANGGVYGYTF.

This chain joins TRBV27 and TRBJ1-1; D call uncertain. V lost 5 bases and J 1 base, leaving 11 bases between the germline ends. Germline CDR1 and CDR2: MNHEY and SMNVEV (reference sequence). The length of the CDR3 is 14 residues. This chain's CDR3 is CASSIREGNTEAFF. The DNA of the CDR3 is TGTGCCAGCAGTATTCGGGAGGGGAACACTGAAGCTTTCTTT.

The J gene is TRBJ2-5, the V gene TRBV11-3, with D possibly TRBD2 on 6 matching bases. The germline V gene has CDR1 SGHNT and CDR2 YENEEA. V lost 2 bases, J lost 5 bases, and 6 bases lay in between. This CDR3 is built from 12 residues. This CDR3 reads CASSLRGETQYF. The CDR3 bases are TGTGCCAGCAGCTTACGGGGGGAGACCCAGTACTTC.

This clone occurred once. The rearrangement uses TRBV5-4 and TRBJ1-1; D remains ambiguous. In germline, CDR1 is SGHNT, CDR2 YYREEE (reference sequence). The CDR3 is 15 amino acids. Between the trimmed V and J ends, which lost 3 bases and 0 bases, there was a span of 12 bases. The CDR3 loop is CASSSPGRVNTEAFF. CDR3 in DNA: TGTGCCAGCAGCTCACCGGGGAGAGTGAACACTGAAGCTTTCTTT.

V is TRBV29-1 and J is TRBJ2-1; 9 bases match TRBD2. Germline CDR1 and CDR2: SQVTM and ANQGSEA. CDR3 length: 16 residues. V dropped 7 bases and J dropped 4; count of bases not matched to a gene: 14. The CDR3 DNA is TGCAGCGCCGGGCAGGCGATGCGGGAGGGGTACAATGAGCAGTTCTTC. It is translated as CSAGQAMREGYNEQFF.

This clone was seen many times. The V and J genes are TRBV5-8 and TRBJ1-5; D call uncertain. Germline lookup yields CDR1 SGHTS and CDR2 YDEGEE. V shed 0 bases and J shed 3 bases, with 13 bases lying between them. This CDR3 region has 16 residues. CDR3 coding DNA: TGTGCCAGCAGCTTGGCCGGAGGGAGCAACAATCAGCCCCAGCATTTT. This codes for CASSLAGGSNNQPQHF.

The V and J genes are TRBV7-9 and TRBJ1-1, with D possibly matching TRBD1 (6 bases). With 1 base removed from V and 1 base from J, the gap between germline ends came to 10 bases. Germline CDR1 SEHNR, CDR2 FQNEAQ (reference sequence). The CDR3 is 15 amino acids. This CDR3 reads CASSLEPQGNTEAFF. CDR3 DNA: TGTGCCAGCAGCTTAGAACCACAGGGGAACACTGAAGCTTTCTTT.

Written as DNA, the CDR3 is TGTGCCAGCAGCTTAGGGACGGCCTATGGCTACACCTTC. Translating gives CASSLGTAYGYTF. The rearrangement uses TRBV5-4 and TRBJ1-2; maybe TRBD1 (5 bases). CDR3 length: 13 amino acids. Germline V gene sequence: CDR1 SGHNT, CDR2 YYREEE (reference sequence). Trimming removed 2 bases from V and 4 bases from J, with 9 bases in between. Based on the CDR3 plus reference TRBV5-4 and TRBJ1-2, the full variable domain is ETGVTQSPTHLIKTRGQQVTLRCSSQSGHNTVSWYQQALGQGPQFIFQYYREEENGRGNFPPRFSGLQFPNYSSELNVNALELDDSALYLCASSLGTAYGYTFGSGTRLTVV.

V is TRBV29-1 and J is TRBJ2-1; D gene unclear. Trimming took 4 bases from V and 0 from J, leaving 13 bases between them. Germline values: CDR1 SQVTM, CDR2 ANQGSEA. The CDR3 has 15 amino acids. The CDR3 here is CSVAGSPNSYNEQFF. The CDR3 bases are TGCAGCGTTGCGGGCAGTCCTAACTCCTACAATGAGCAGTTCTTC.

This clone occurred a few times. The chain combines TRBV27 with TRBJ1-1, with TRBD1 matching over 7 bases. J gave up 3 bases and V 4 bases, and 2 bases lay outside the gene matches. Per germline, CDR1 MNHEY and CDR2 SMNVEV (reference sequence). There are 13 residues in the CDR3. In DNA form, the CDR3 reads TGTGCCAGCAGTTGGACAGGAGACACTGAAGCTTTCTTT. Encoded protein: CASSWTGDTEAFF.

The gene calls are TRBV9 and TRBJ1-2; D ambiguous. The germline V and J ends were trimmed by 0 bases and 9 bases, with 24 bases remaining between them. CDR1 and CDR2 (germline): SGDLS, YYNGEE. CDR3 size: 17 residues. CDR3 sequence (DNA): TGTGCCAGCAGCGTAGGACCGCTGAGAGAAATCCATTTCAGCTACACCTTC. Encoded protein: CASSVGPLREIHFSYTF.